This is a list of T cell receptor beta chains from one sample in a study of blood T cells in healthy people across ages. TCRdb ran MiXCR on the 5' RACE reads and lists one entry per CDR3 protein. This table has approximately 2,000,000 distinct CDR3 sequences, 30% to 40% appearing once. Sample: blood. The receptors stem from a human donor in good health. Each CDR3 is given with its conserved first and last residue. A D gene is named only where the DNA matches it firmly. For some rows the clone size is stated as once, few or many, or as a class when expanded; others skip it.

CDR3 DNA: TGCGCCAGCAGCCATTTAGGACGGACAGCTAGCACAGATACGCAGTATTTT
CDR3 protein: CASSHLGRTASTDTQYF
J gene: TRBJ2-3
V gene: TRBV4-3
clone size: once
D gene: NA

CDR3 DNA: TGTGCCAGCAGCAAAGATTCAGGGCCCAGGGAGACCCAGTACTTC
CDR3 protein: CASSKDSGPRETQYF
J gene: TRBJ2-5
V gene: TRBV21-1
clone size: NA
D gene: NA

CDR3 DNA: TGTGCCAGCAGCATGAACCAAGAGGCCCAGTACTTC
CDR3 protein: CASSMNQEAQYF
J gene: TRBJ2-5
V gene: TRBV2
clone size: NA
D gene: NA

CDR3 DNA: TGTGCCAGCAGCCTACAGAATAGCAATCAGCCCCAGCATTTT
CDR3 protein: CASSLQNSNQPQHF
J gene: TRBJ1-5
V gene: TRBV7-9
clone size: few
D gene: NA

CDR3 DNA: TGTGCCAGCAGAGAAGTCGGGACAGGATACGAGCAGTACTTC
CDR3 protein: CASREVGTGYEQYF
J gene: TRBJ2-7
V gene: TRBV12-3/TRBV12-4
clone size: NA
D gene: TRBD1

CDR3 DNA: TGTGCCAGCAGCTACAGTAATAATTCACCCCTCCACTTT
CDR3 protein: CASSYSNNSPLHF
J gene: TRBJ1-6
V gene: TRBV7-9
clone size: few
D gene: NA

CDR3 DNA: TGCAGTGCCCCGAGTCAGACTCAGGGCACAGATACGCAGTATTTT
CDR3 protein: CSAPSQTQGTDTQYF
J gene: TRBJ2-3
V gene: TRBV20-1
clone size: few
D gene: NA

CDR3 DNA: TGTGCCAGCAGTTTAGGGACCGCTGGTAGGCCCCAGCATTTT
CDR3 protein: CASSLGTAGRPQHF
J gene: TRBJ1-5
V gene: TRBV12-3/TRBV12-4
clone size: NA
D gene: NA

CDR3 DNA: TGTGCCAGCAGTTACTCTACTAGCGGGAGGAGTAATGAGCAGTTCTTC
CDR3 protein: CASSYSTSGRSNEQFF
J gene: TRBJ2-1
V gene: TRBV6-5
clone size: NA
D gene: TRBD2

CDR3 DNA: TGTGCCAGCAGCCGGACAGGGGAGGCAGAGACCCAGTACTTC
CDR3 protein: CASSRTGEAETQYF
J gene: TRBJ2-5
V gene: TRBV7-7
clone size: NA
D gene: TRBD1

CDR3 DNA: TGTGCCAGCAGTCCCACCAACTACGAGCAGTACTTC
CDR3 protein: CASSPTNYEQYF
J gene: TRBJ2-7
V gene: TRBV12-3/TRBV12-4
clone size: NA
D gene: NA

CDR3 DNA: TGTGCCAGCGCTAGCGGGGCCCAAGAGACCCAGTACTTC
CDR3 protein: CASASGAQETQYF
J gene: TRBJ2-5
V gene: TRBV12-3/TRBV12-4
clone size: few
D gene: TRBD2

CDR3 DNA: TGTGCCATCAGGCCGGGACCACCGGGTTACCAAGAGACCCAGTACTTC
CDR3 protein: CAIRPGPPGYQETQYF
J gene: TRBJ2-5
V gene: TRBV10-3
clone size: many
D gene: NA

CDR3 DNA: TGTGCCAGCAATTTACAGGGCAATAATGAGCAGTTCTTC
CDR3 protein: CASNLQGNNEQFF
J gene: TRBJ2-1
V gene: TRBV2
clone size: NA
D gene: NA

CDR3 DNA: TGTGCCAGCAGGGGGAGGGGATACGAGCAGTACTTC
CDR3 protein: CASRGRGYEQYF
J gene: TRBJ2-7
V gene: TRBV28
clone size: NA
D gene: TRBD2

CDR3 DNA: TGTGCCAGCAGATCGGATACTGAGGAGACCCAGTACTTC
CDR3 protein: CASRSDTEETQYF
J gene: TRBJ2-5
V gene: TRBV12-3/TRBV12-4
clone size: few
D gene: NA

CDR3 DNA: TGTGCCAGCAGCTTAAACAGCTTTAACTATGGCTACACCTTC
CDR3 protein: CASSLNSFNYGYTF
J gene: TRBJ1-2
V gene: TRBV7-9
clone size: few
D gene: NA

CDR3 DNA: TGTGCCAGCACCCTCCGGGCCAGCTCTTATGACACTGAAGCTTTCTTT
CDR3 protein: CASTLRASSYDTEAFF
J gene: TRBJ1-1
V gene: TRBV7-2
clone size: few
D gene: NA

CDR3 DNA: TGTGCCAGCAGCCTCTTCGGGACAGGGAATGAAAAACTGTTTTTT
CDR3 protein: CASSLFGTGNEKLFF
J gene: TRBJ1-4
V gene: TRBV3-1
clone size: NA
D gene: TRBD1

CDR3 DNA: TGTGCCAGCAGTGAATGGGGTGCCTACGAGCAGTACTTC
CDR3 protein: CASSEWGAYEQYF
J gene: TRBJ2-7
V gene: TRBV25-1
clone size: few
D gene: NA

CDR3 DNA: TGTGCCAGCAGGTCGGAGGGGGAGGACACTGAAGCTTTCTTT
CDR3 protein: CASRSEGEDTEAFF
J gene: TRBJ1-1
V gene: TRBV7-9
clone size: few
D gene: NA

CDR3 DNA: TGTGCCAGCAGTTTCGGGGACAGGGGTTTTTCCTACAATGAGCAGTTCTTC
CDR3 protein: CASSFGDRGFSYNEQFF
J gene: TRBJ2-1
V gene: TRBV12-3/TRBV12-4
clone size: few
D gene: TRBD1

CDR3 DNA: TGTGCCAGCAGCGACGGACCCTGGGCCGGTGGCTACACCTTC
CDR3 protein: CASSDGPWAGGYTF
J gene: TRBJ1-2
V gene: TRBV21-1
clone size: NA
D gene: NA